These 26 T cell receptor beta chains originate from one sample sequenced in a study of control samples from healthy donors and cancer patients. Repertoires were generated with immunoSEQ multiplex PCR, while TCRdb's copy carries only in-frame clones and drops some. The table gives some 190,000 clones; the top ten clones make up less than 2.5% of it. Sequences were obtained from blood. These receptor sequences come from a woman aged 30 to 39 in good health.

The chain joins TRBV5-1 to TRBJ2-7; D uncertain. CDR3 length equals 15 residues. CDR1 SGHRS and CDR2 YFSETQ come from the germline V gene. V was trimmed by 6 bases and J by 2 bases, leaving 18 bases between them. CDR3: CASKIDILPTYEQYF. CDR3 coding DNA: TGCGCCAGCAAAATCGACATCCTACCTACCTACGAGCAGTACTTC. The variable domain in full, completed from reference TRBV5-1 and TRBJ2-7, reads KAGVTQTPRYLIKTRGQQVTLSCSPISGHRSVSWYQQTPGQGLQFLFEYFSETQRNKGNFPGRFSGRQFSNSRSEMNVSTLELGDSALYLCASKIDILPTYEQYFGPGTRLTVT.

The DNA of the CDR3 is TGCGCCAGCAGCCAAGATGGGAATCTTAACTATGGCTACACCTTC. It codes for CASSQDGNLNYGYTF. This chain links TRBV4-1 with TRBJ1-2; D unresolved. Germline V CDR1 and CDR2: MGHRA, YSYEKL. The V end lost 0 bases, the J end lost 1 base, and 9 bases lay between the germline ends. The CDR3 is made up of 15 amino acids.

This clone counts as medium-sized by frequency. The J gene is TRBJ1-2, the V gene TRBV14; D gene uncertain. The CDR3 is 12 amino acids. The ends were cut back, 1 base at V and 7 bases at J, with 7 bases in the middle. CDR1 is SGHDN and CDR2 is FVKESK in the germline V gene. CDR3 nucleotides: TGTGCCAGCAGCCAAGGGGGATCTGGCTACACCTTC. Its translation is CASSQGGSGYTF.

The J gene is TRBJ2-2, the V gene TRBV5-1; 9 bases are a match to TRBD1. There are 18 residues in the CDR3. V was clipped by 2 bases and J by 4 bases; unmatched bases: 12. Per germline, CDR1 SGHRS and CDR2 YFSETQ. CDR3 DNA: TGCGCCAGCAGCTTCCGGGACAGGGAACTTGAGTTCACCGGGGAGCTGTTTTTT. This sequence encodes CASSFRDRELEFTGELFF.

This chain joins TRBV5-1 and TRBJ1-1; TRBD1 is a possible D gene (5 bases). Trimming stripped 4 bases from V and 8 bases from J, with 21 bases between. The CDR3 extends over 15 amino acids. CDR1 is SGHRS, CDR2 YFSETQ, per germline. In DNA, the CDR3 is TGCGCCAGCAGCAAAGCCCCCGGGGACCTGGAAGAAGCTTTCTTT. It translates to CASSKAPGDLEEAFF.

In DNA form, the CDR3 reads TGCGCCAGCAGCCAGGGTCTTCAAACTAGGGGCGCGCAGTATTTT. It specifies CASSQGLQTRGAQYF. This chain joins TRBV4-1 and TRBJ2-3; D is perhaps TRBD1 or TRBD2 (5 bases each). The CDR3 runs 15 residues. Germline CDR1 MGHRA, CDR2 YSYEKL. Trimming took 3 bases from V and 10 from J, leaving 20 bases between them.

The chain joins TRBV28 to TRBJ1-2, with 10 bases identical to TRBD1. The CDR3 extends over 15 amino acids. From germline, CDR1 is MDHEN and CDR2 SYDVKM. The trim removed 2 bases at V and 7 bases at J, leaving 7 bases unmatched. The CDR3: CASSLLGTGASGYTF. The CDR3 bases are TGTGCCAGCAGTTTACTGGGGACAGGGGCCTCTGGCTACACCTTC.

The V gene is TRBV7-9, the J gene TRBJ1-4; a possible D gene is TRBD1 (6 bases). The CDR3 runs to 13 residues. CDR1 SEHNR and CDR2 FQNEAQ come from the germline V gene (reference sequence). The V and J ends lost 0 bases and 13 bases respectively, with 12 bases between them. The CDR3 here is CASSLATGSGLFF. As DNA, the CDR3 is TGTGCCAGCAGCTTAGCGACAGGATCGGGACTGTTTTTT.

This chain uses TRBV7-6 with TRBJ2-7; 10 positions agree with TRBD1. Germline loops: CDR1 SGHVS, CDR2 FNYEAQ. V was pared by 1 base and J by 0 bases, with 9 bases of the junction left unmatched. The length of the CDR3 is 18 residues. The CDR3 is CASSLVAGTGVISYEQYF. CDR3 in DNA: TGTGCCAGCAGCTTAGTGGCCGGGACAGGGGTCATCTCCTACGAGCAGTACTTC.

The chain joins TRBV18 to TRBJ1-1, with TRBD1 as a possible D gene (5 bases). The CDR3 contains 12 residues. Germline V lookup: CDR1 KGHSH, CDR2 LQKENI. Trimming removed 5 bases from V and 10 bases from J, with 14 bases in between. Here the CDR3 reads CASSSDRGRAFF. The CDR3 DNA follows: TGTGCCAGCTCAAGCGACAGAGGACGAGCTTTCTTT. The whole variable domain, filled in from reference TRBV18 and TRBJ1-1, reads NAGVMQNPRHLVRRRGQEARLRCSPMKGHSHVYWYRQLPEEGLKFMVYLQKENIIDESGMPKERFSAEFPKEGPSILRIQQVVRGDSAAYFCASSSDRGRAFFGQGTRLTVV.

The CDR3 region is CSVVGVVRRDTEAFF. In nucleotides, the CDR3 is TGCAGCGTTGTAGGAGTAGTACGGAGGGACACTGAAGCTTTCTTT. The genes are TRBV29-1 and TRBJ1-1; D is unresolved. The CDR3 runs 15 residues. Germline lookup yields CDR1 SQVTM and CDR2 ANQGSEA. V lost 4 bases, J lost 3 bases, and 18 bases lay in between.

This chain links TRBV7-2 with TRBJ1-2; maybe TRBD1 (5 bases). Per the germline V gene, CDR1 is SGHTA and CDR2 is FQGNSA. Deletions cut 2 bases from V and 7 bases from J, with 11 bases between. CDR3 length: 13 residues. In DNA, the CDR3 is TGTGCCAGCAGCTTACAGGGTGATGGTGGCTACACCTTC. Protein sequence: CASSLQGDGGYTF.

Details on this clone: Additional DNA sequences in this sample encode the identical CDR3. This rearrangement joins TRBV10-3 to TRBJ2-4, with a tentative D call TRBD2 (5 bases). CDR3 length: 13 amino acids. Germline CDR1 reads ENHRY; CDR2 reads SYGVKD. The V end was cut by 5 bases, the J end by 6 bases, with 11 bases between. CDR3 sequence reads: CAISTGLGNIQYF. CDR3 in DNA: TGTGCCATCAGTACGGGATTGGGAAACATTCAGTACTTC.

The chain recombines TRBV2 with TRBJ2-1; no definite D call. Between the trimmed V and J ends, which lost 7 bases and 0 bases, there was a span of 7 bases. Germline V gene data show CDR1 as SNHLY and CDR2 as FYNNEI. The CDR3 runs 13 residues. CDR3 sequence: CASTPASYNEQFF. DNA for the CDR3: TGTGCCAGCACCCCAGCCTCCTACAATGAGCAGTTCTTC.

The chain carries TRBV2 and TRBJ1-1; possibly TRBD1 for D (6 bases). V was shortened by 3 bases and J by 4 bases, with 18 bases between the two germline ends. CDR1 SNHLY and CDR2 FYNNEI come from the germline V gene. This CDR3 spans 16 amino acids. CDR3 residues: CASSDEGGAWVTEAFF. CDR3 DNA sequence: TGTGCCAGCAGTGACGAGGGGGGGGCTTGGGTCACTGAAGCTTTCTTT.

V usage is TRBV6-2 or TRBV6-3 and J usage is TRBJ2-7; unclear D gene. Trimming took off 6 bases at V and 3 bases at J, with 12 bases between the two ends. Germline V gene data show CDR1 as MNHEY and CDR2 as SVGEGT. The CDR3 has 13 residues. The CDR3 region has the DNA TGTGCCAGCAGCTCCTACACCCTCTACGAGCAGTACTTC. Its protein product is CASSSYTLYEQYF.

The rearrangement uses TRBV27 and TRBJ1-1; D is undetermined. The V gene's germline CDR1 is MNHEY and CDR2 SMNVEV (reference sequence). V was clipped by 5 bases and J by 1 base, with 17 bases between them. This CDR3 has 16 amino acids. The CDR3 loop reads CASSLDRTAPNTEAFF. DNA of the CDR3: TGTGCCAGCAGTCTGGACCGTACAGCGCCGAACACTGAAGCTTTCTTT.

V gene TRBV7-9 combines with J gene TRBJ1-6, with 7 bases lining up with TRBD1. Looked up from germline, CDR1 is SEHNR and CDR2 is FQNEAQ (reference sequence). CDR3 length: 19 residues. The V segment lost 5 bases and the J segment 2 bases; nucleotides outside the gene matches: 15. CDR3 in amino acids: CASSPGAVPRGPYNSPLHF. In DNA, the CDR3 is TGTGCCAGCAGCCCAGGGGCCGTCCCAAGGGGGCCCTATAATTCACCCCTCCACTTT. The full variable domain, completed using reference TRBV7-9 and TRBJ1-6, is DTGVSQNPRHKITKRGQNVTFRCDPISEHNRLYWYRQTLGQGPEFLTYFQNEAQLEKSRLLSDRFSAERPKGSFSTLEIQRTEQGDSAMYLCASSPGAVPRGPYNSPLHFGNGTRLTVT.

This chain links TRBV14 with TRBJ1-5; D is undetermined. CDR1 and CDR2 (germline): SGHDN, FVKESK. The CDR3 is 13 residues long. Trimming removed 4 bases at V and 0 bases at J, with 4 bases between. The CDR3 loop is CASSRDSNQPQHF. The CDR3 bases are TGTGCCAGCAGCCGGGATAGCAATCAGCCCCAGCATTTT. Based on the CDR3 plus reference TRBV14 and TRBJ1-5, the full variable domain is EAGVTQFPSHSVIEKGQTVTLRCDPISGHDNLYWYRRVMGKEIKFLLHFVKESKQDESGMPNNRFLAERTGGTYSTLKVQPAELEDSGVYFCASSRDSNQPQHFGDGTRLSIL.

CDR3 sequence (DNA): TGCAGCGTCCCCGGGGTGGGCAGGGGTGAAGCTTTCTTT. Amino acid sequence: CSVPGVGRGEAFF. The chain is built from TRBV29-1 and TRBJ1-1; maybe TRBD1 (6 bases). Germline V gene lookup returns CDR1 SQVTM and CDR2 ANQGSEA. Trimming left V 6 bases short and J 7 bases short, with 18 bases between. The CDR3 contains 13 residues.

The CDR3 region has the DNA TGTGCCAGCAGCTTTGAAAGAGCCGGTGTCAACGTCCTGACTTTC. This translates into CASSFERAGVNVLTF. The V call is TRBV11-3, the J call TRBJ2-6; unclear D gene. CDR1 SGHNT and CDR2 YENEEA come from the germline V gene. The CDR3 is made up of 15 amino acids. Trimming pared 3 bases from V and 9 bases from J, leaving 15 bases between.

V is TRBV12-3 or TRBV12-4 and J is TRBJ1-2, with unresolved D. V gave up 5 bases and J gave up 2 bases, with 9 bases separating them. The CDR3 runs to 13 residues. This CDR3 reads CASSKTPNYGYTF. DNA for the CDR3: TGTGCCAGCAGTAAAACCCCAAACTATGGCTACACCTTC.

The chain links TRBV28 to TRBJ2-3; the match to TRBD2 covers 14 bases. This CDR3 comprises 16 residues. Germline trimming cut 4 bases from V and 5 bases from J; bases unmatched to any gene: 5. The germline V gene encodes CDR1 MDHEN and CDR2 SYDVKM. CDR3 loop: CASSSWTSGGIDTQYF. CDR3 in DNA: TGTGCCAGCAGTTCCTGGACTAGCGGGGGGATAGATACGCAGTATTTT.

The chain couples TRBV5-1 to TRBJ1-2, with D unresolved. CDR1 SGHRS and CDR2 YFSETQ come from the germline V gene. The V end was cut by 0 bases, the J end by 4 bases, with 10 bases between. This CDR3 has 14 residues. The CDR3 nucleotides read TGCGCCAGCAGCTTGGTGCCCGACGGCTATGGCTACACCTTC. This gives the protein CASSLVPDGYGYTF.

The rearrangement joins TRBV12-3 or TRBV12-4 to TRBJ2-7; a weak D match, TRBD1 (5 bases). V was clipped by 6 bases and J by 4 bases, with 10 bases between them. This CDR3 has 12 amino acids. The CDR3 loop is CASSWGLYEQYF. For the CDR3, the DNA is TGTGCCAGCAGCTGGGGCCTTTACGAGCAGTACTTC.

The chain has TRBV6-5 and TRBJ1-1; a possible D gene is TRBD1 (6 bases). The CDR3 length is 15 residues. The germline V and J ends were trimmed by 2 bases and 3 bases, with 13 bases remaining between them. Germline V gene lookup returns CDR1 MNHEY and CDR2 SVGAGI. This chain's CDR3 is CASSYRDTGYTEAFF. DNA of the CDR3: TGTGCCAGCAGTTACCGGGACACGGGGTACACTGAAGCTTTCTTT.